The 27 T cell receptor beta chains below were found in one sample sequenced in a study of shared clonotypes between healthy human individuals. Sequencing used immunoSEQ multiplex PCR; TCRdb keeps in-frame clones, though not all of them. The sample gives 600,000 to 700,000 clones, 55% to 85% of which show up once; more than 1.5% is in the top ten. The sample consisted of memory CD4+ T cells sorted from blood. Specified subset: CD45RA-negative fraction. These TCRs come from a young woman in good health.

The chain uses TRBV5-1 and TRBJ2-1; 11 bases are a match to TRBD2. Trimming removed 2 bases from V and 4 bases from J; junction bases left unmatched: 5. Germline V CDR1 and CDR2: SGHRS, YFSETQ. The CDR3 consists of 16 residues. This chain's CDR3 is CASSFQTSGGYNEQFF. Here the CDR3 DNA reads TGCGCCAGCAGCTTCCAAACTAGCGGGGGATACAATGAGCAGTTCTTC. The entire variable domain, with the rest obtained from reference TRBV5-1 and TRBJ2-1, is as follows: KAGVTQTPRYLIKTRGQQVTLSCSPISGHRSVSWYQQTPGQGLQFLFEYFSETQRNKGNFPGRFSGRQFSNSRSEMNVSTLELGDSALYLCASSFQTSGGYNEQFFGPGTRLTVL.

The V call is TRBV25-1, the J call TRBJ2-7, with TRBD1 matching 9 bases. V lost 3 bases to trimming and J lost 2 bases; unmatched junction nucleotides: 5. Germline CDR1 reads MGHDK; CDR2 reads SYGVNS. CDR3 size: 15 residues. The CDR3 reads CASSDAGQGAYEQYF. The CDR3 nucleotides are TGTGCCAGCAGTGATGCGGGACAGGGAGCCTACGAGCAGTACTTC.

V gene TRBV2 combines with J gene TRBJ1-1; 7 bases line up with TRBD1. CDR1 and CDR2 (germline): SNHLY, FYNNEI. V gave up 7 bases and J gave up 0 bases; unmatched junction bases: 5. The CDR3 runs 14 residues. The CDR3, as DNA: TGTGCCAGCAATCCACAGGGGATGAACACTGAAGCTTTCTTT. This gives the protein CASNPQGMNTEAFF.

The rearrangement links TRBV5-1 to TRBJ2-2, with D possibly TRBD1 on 6 matching bases. The V end was cut by 1 base, the J end by 1 base, with 11 bases between. The CDR3 runs to 16 residues. Germline V gene data show CDR1 as SGHRS and CDR2 as YFSETQ. The CDR3 nucleotides read TGCGCCAGCAGCTTGTTCACAGGGCAGAACACCGGGGAGCTGTTTTTT. Encoded protein: CASSLFTGQNTGELFF. The whole variable domain, filled in from reference TRBV5-1 and TRBJ2-2, reads KAGVTQTPRYLIKTRGQQVTLSCSPISGHRSVSWYQQTPGQGLQFLFEYFSETQRNKGNFPGRFSGRQFSNSRSEMNVSTLELGDSALYLCASSLFTGQNTGELFFGEGSRLTVL.

Concerning this clone: At the DNA level, this CDR3 is encoded by other sequences in the same sample as well. The chain uses TRBV2 and TRBJ2-1; 11 bases align to TRBD1. Germline V lookup: CDR1 SNHLY, CDR2 FYNNEI. The V and J ends lost 6 bases and 5 bases, in that order; junction bases with no gene match: 6. CDR3 length: 15 residues. This CDR3 reads CASRYRDRGNNEQFF. The CDR3 nucleotides are TGTGCCAGCAGATACCGGGACAGGGGGAACAATGAGCAGTTCTTC. The entire variable domain, with the rest obtained from reference TRBV2 and TRBJ2-1, is as follows: EPEVTQTPSHQVTQMGQEVILRCVPISNHLYFYWYRQILGQKVEFLVSFYNNEISEKSEIFDDQFSVERPDGSNFTLKIRSTKLEDSAMYFCASRYRDRGNNEQFFGPGTRLTVL.

A remark on this clone: A far larger clone is one base from this, pointing to a likely read error. This chain connects TRBV11-2 to TRBJ1-1; D ambiguous. Germline V gene data show CDR1 as SGHAT and CDR2 as FQNNGV. Deletions cut 1 base from V and 2 bases from J, with 5 bases between. This CDR3 spans 13 amino acids. The CDR3 here is CASSLVVNTEAFF. CDR3 nucleotides: TGTGCCAGCAGCTTAGTGGTAAACACTGAAGCTTTCTTT.

The V gene is TRBV15, the J gene TRBJ1-4; D might be TRBD1 (5 bases). Trimming left V 8 bases short and J 3 bases short, with 10 bases between. The CDR3 loop spans 13 amino acids. Germline V gene lookup returns CDR1 LNHNV and CDR2 YYDKDF (reference sequence). The CDR3 sequence: CATRQPPNEKLFF. The CDR3 DNA reads as TGTGCCACCCGACAGCCGCCTAATGAAAAACTGTTTTTT.

This chain connects TRBV10-1 to TRBJ2-7; TRBD2 matches 7 bases. Germline CDR1 reads WNHNN; CDR2 reads SYGVQD (reference sequence). V shed 2 bases, J shed 7 bases, and the junction held 8 bases outside the gene matches. This CDR3 has 14 residues. The CDR3 region has the DNA TGCGCCAGCAGTGAGAACGGGAGGTCGCAGGAGCAGTACTTC. This translates into CASSENGRSQEQYF.

J is TRBJ1-1 and V is TRBV7-9; 7 nucleotides align to TRBD1. The germline V gene has CDR1 SEHNR and CDR2 FQNEAQ (reference sequence). The CDR3 has 15 amino acids. Trimming at V came to 0 bases and at J to 5 bases, leaving 6 bases not matched to a gene. CDR3: CASSLAQAGGTEAFF. The CDR3 DNA sequence: TGTGCCAGCAGCTTAGCCCAGGCAGGGGGTACTGAAGCTTTCTTT.

The V gene is TRBV5-4, the J gene TRBJ1-4, with 9 bases identical to TRBD1. The CDR3 loop spans 15 amino acids. The V gene end was trimmed by 4 bases and the J gene end by 10 bases; junction bases not matched to a gene: 11. CDR1 is SGHNT and CDR2 is YYREEE in the germline V gene (reference sequence). The CDR3 DNA reads as TGTGCCAGCAGCCCGGACTTACTGACAGGGGGAAAACTGTTTTTT. Its translation: CASSPDLLTGGKLFF.

On this clone itself: The junction departs from germline at one end; a sequencing error may be responsible. The rearrangement uses TRBV10-2 and TRBJ1-1; D is perhaps TRBD1 (6 bases). The CDR3 spans 14 residues. The V gene's germline CDR1 is WSHSY and CDR2 SAAADI. Here the CDR3 DNA reads TGCGCCAGCGGTGAAAGACAGGCGTTCGTAGAAGCTTTCTTT. Protein sequence: CASGERQAFVEAFF.

The gene calls are TRBV6-1 and TRBJ1-2; TRBD1 aligns across 7 bases. Looked up from germline, CDR1 is MNHNS and CDR2 is SASEGT. J gave up 4 bases and V 4 bases, and 6 bases lay outside the gene matches. CDR3 length equals 14 residues. CDR3 in amino acids: CASSGSDRAYGYTF. The CDR3 DNA sequence: TGTGCCAGCAGTGGCTCCGACAGGGCCTATGGCTACACCTTC.

A few counts support this clone. V usage is TRBV20-1 and J usage is TRBJ2-5; D call uncertain. Trimming left V 1 base short and J 6 bases short, with 6 bases between. This CDR3 contains 11 residues. Per the germline V gene, CDR1 is DFQATT and CDR2 is SNEGSKA (reference sequence). The CDR3 nucleotides read TGCAGTGCTAGAGGCGAGAAGACCCAGTACTTC. This encodes CSARGEKTQYF.

This clone was counted a single time. At one of its ends the junction is not consistent with the germline gene, which may arise from a read error. The V gene is TRBV30, the J gene TRBJ1-1; no clear D. Germline CDR1 and CDR2: GTSNPN and SVGIG (reference sequence). This CDR3 is built from 13 residues. The CDR3 protein is CARSEAGHTEAFF. The CDR3 DNA sequence: TGTGCCCGGAGTGAGGCAGGCCACACTGAAGCTTTCTTT.

The CDR3 sequence: CASSLNGGEEKLFF. The CDR3 DNA reads TGTGCCAGCAGCTTAAACGGGGGCGAGGAAAAACTGTTTTTT. The rearrangement links TRBV7-9 to TRBJ1-4; TRBD1 might be the D (6 bases). Trimming left V 2 bases short and J 8 bases short, with 12 bases between. Germline V gene lookup returns CDR1 SEHNR and CDR2 FQNEAQ (reference sequence). This CDR3 is built from 14 residues.

The V and J genes are TRBV9 and TRBJ2-1, with 11 nucleotides matching TRBD2. The CDR3 sequence is 16 residues long. Germline V gene data show CDR1 as SGDLS and CDR2 as YYNGEE. V lost 0 bases to trimming and J lost 9 bases; unmatched junction nucleotides: 8. In DNA form, the CDR3 reads TGTGCCAGCAGCGTAGACCTAGCGGGAGGCGGGAGTGAGCAGTTCTTC. As protein: CASSVDLAGGGSEQFF.

The chain links TRBV19 to TRBJ1-2, with 8 bases fitting TRBD1. This CDR3 is 14 amino acids long. Germline-derived CDR1 and CDR2 are LNHDA and SQIVND (reference sequence). The ends lost 4 bases at V and 8 bases at J; junction bases unmatched: 9. CDR3 protein: CASSTGQGRGGYTF. The DNA for the CDR3 is TGTGCCAGTAGTACCGGACAGGGCAGGGGAGGCTACACCTTC.

The chain links TRBV4-1 to TRBJ2-7; no clear D gene. The CDR3 length is 15 residues. The germline CDR1 and CDR2 sequences are MGHRA and YSYEKL. Trimming took 4 bases from V and 7 from J, leaving 20 bases between them. The CDR3 region has the DNA TGCGCCAGCAGCCCGGATGGACGCCGGTTTGGGGAGCAGTACTTC. This sequence encodes CASSPDGRRFGEQYF.

The count of this clone is one. The chain is built from TRBV27 and TRBJ2-7; TRBD2 matches 11 bases. The CDR3 consists of 15 residues. The germline V gene has CDR1 MNHEY and CDR2 SMNVEV (reference sequence). Trimming took 0 bases from V and 2 from J; bases not matched to a gene: 0. In nucleotides, the CDR3 is TGTGCCAGCAGTTTATCGACTAGCGGGACCTACGAGCAGTACTTC. This translates into CASSLSTSGTYEQYF.

The genes are TRBV7-2 and TRBJ2-1, with TRBD2 as a possible D gene (5 bases). This CDR3 has 16 residues. Trimming took 1 base from V and 7 from J, leaving 17 bases between them. The germline V gene encodes CDR1 SGHTA and CDR2 FQGNSA. CDR3 DNA: TGTGCCAGCAGCTTAGTGGGCGGAGGTGTTCGGAATGAGCAGTTCTTC. Protein: CASSLVGGGVRNEQFF.

V is TRBV6-1 and J is TRBJ2-7; the D gene is possibly TRBD2 (6 bases). Germline CDR1 and CDR2: MNHNS and SASEGT. Deletions cut 6 bases from V and 2 bases from J, with 11 bases between. The CDR3 covers 13 residues. CDR3 sequence (DNA): TGTGCCAGCAGGTGGGAGGACACCTACGAGCAGTACTTC. This gives the protein CASRWEDTYEQYF.

The chain recombines TRBV5-8 with TRBJ2-5; TRBD2 matches at 7 bases. Germline V CDR1 and CDR2: SGHTS, YDEGEE. This CDR3 region has 16 residues. V shed 6 bases and J 2 bases; nucleotides not matched to a gene: 13. The DNA for the CDR3 is TGTGCCAGCACCCACATGGGCGAGGGAGGGCAAGAGACCCAGTACTTC. It yields the protein CASTHMGEGGQETQYF.

This clone came up a few times. The chain combines TRBV27 with TRBJ2-1, with D possibly being TRBD2 (5 bases). Germline V gives CDR1 MNHEY, CDR2 SMNVEV (reference sequence). Trimming stripped 6 bases from V and 5 bases from J, with 14 bases between. The CDR3 contains 14 residues. As DNA, the CDR3 is TGTGCCAGCAGATCGAAACTAGATAACAATGAGCAGTTCTTC. Translated: CASRSKLDNNEQFF.

V and J are TRBV7-6 and TRBJ1-2; 7 nucleotides align to TRBD1. Germline V CDR1 and CDR2: SGHVS, FNYEAQ. The CDR3 has 15 residues. The V segment lost 6 bases and the J segment 8 bases; nucleotides outside the gene matches: 15. CDR3 DNA sequence: TGTGCCAGCAGAACAGGGGACTTATATCTATGGGGCTACACCTTC. This gives the protein CASRTGDLYLWGYTF. The whole variable domain, filled in from reference TRBV7-6 and TRBJ1-2, reads GAGVSQSPRYKVTKRGQDVALRCDPISGHVSLYWYRQALGQGPEFLTYFNYEAQQDKSGLPNDRFSAERPEGSISTLTIQRTEQRDSAMYRCASRTGDLYLWGYTFGSGTRLTVV.

V is TRBV19 and J is TRBJ1-1, with D possibly being TRBD1 (6 bases). The CDR3 runs to 15 residues. The V and J ends lost 6 bases and 0 bases respectively, with 14 bases between them. Germline V gene lookup returns CDR1 LNHDA and CDR2 SQIVND (reference sequence). This chain's CDR3 is CASSHRVWMNTEAFF. The CDR3 DNA sequence: TGTGCCAGTAGCCACAGGGTTTGGATGAACACTGAAGCTTTCTTT. Drawing the rest from reference TRBV19 and TRBJ1-1, the complete variable domain is DGGITQSPKYLFRKEGQNVTLSCEQNLNHDAMYWYRQDPGQGLRLIYYSQIVNDFQKGDIAEGYSVSREKKESFPLTVTSAQKNPTAFYLCASSHRVWMNTEAFFGQGTRLTVV.

CDR3 sequence: CSVDRGSGDYGYTF. The DNA of the CDR3 is TGCAGCGTTGACAGGGGGTCAGGGGACTATGGCTACACCTTC. V usage is TRBV29-1 and J usage is TRBJ1-2; 7 bases agree with TRBD1. The V and J ends lost 3 bases and 3 bases, in that order; junction bases with no gene match: 7. This CDR3 spans 14 amino acids. Germline values: CDR1 SQVTM, CDR2 ANQGSEA.

The V gene is TRBV6-6, the J gene TRBJ2-2; TRBD1 might be the D (5 bases). V shed 6 bases and J shed 1 base, with 9 bases lying between them. Germline V gene sequence: CDR1 MNHNY, CDR2 SVGAGI (reference sequence). This CDR3 is built from 14 residues. The chain's CDR3 is CASSPGQNTGELFF. As DNA, the CDR3 is TGTGCCAGCAGCCCCGGACAGAACACCGGGGAGCTGTTTTTT.